This T cell receptor beta chain is drawn from a study of shared clonotypes between healthy human individuals. Produced via immunoSEQ multiplex PCR; TCRdb's table is partial and in-frame only. The table includes some 360,000 clones, about 70% detected once. This CDR3 comprises 15 residues. Germline-derived CDR1 and CDR2 are SGHVS and FNYEAQ. V lost 1 base and J 3 bases, leaving 10 bases between the germline ends. The rearrangement joins TRBV7-6 to TRBJ2-1; D possibly corresponds to TRBD2 (5 bases). The sequenced sample consisted of memory CD4+ T cells sorted from blood. Sample subset: CD45RA-negative fraction. The TCR comes from a man aged 30 to 39 in good health. CDR3 in amino acids: CASSLGTGNYNEQFF. The CDR3 DNA is TGTGCCAGCAGCTTAGGGACTGGAAACTACAATGAGCAGTTCTTC.